This TCR beta chain was identified during a study of blood T cell repertoires in COVID-19. Libraries were prepared by immunoSEQ multiplex PCR; TCRdb keeps only in-frame clonotypes and omits some of them. This sample has hundreds of thousands of clones, with around nine tenths found just once. CDR1 is KGHSH, CDR2 LQKENI, per germline. V lost 2 bases, J lost 2 bases, and 3 bases stayed unmatched. CDR3 size: 15 residues. The sequence was collected from a woman in her 70s with COVID-19, enrolled during active disease. Sequencing was carried out using peripheral blood. The chain carries TRBV18 and TRBJ2-3; TRBD2 matches 8 bases. As DNA, the CDR3 is TGTGCCAGCTCACCAGCGGGGGGCCCCACAGATACGCAGTATTTT. Amino acids: CASSPAGGPTDTQYF.